Only one count was recorded for the clone carrying this T cell receptor beta chain. Its antigen is still unknown. The data belong to a study of immune cell composition in non-small cell lung cancer. The study, taken as a whole, reports: It was not proven that tumour-reactive clones equal dominant tumour-associated clones. Overall clonality, unlike maximal tumour-associated clone frequency, did not predict TIL reactivity. Squamous carcinomas (approximately 75%) more often had tumour-associated clones >0.5% than adenocarcinomas (33%).

The germline gives CDR1 LGHNA, CDR2 YNFKEQ. Germline trimming cut 5 bases from V and 8 bases from J; bases unmatched to any gene: 12. This CDR3 has 14 amino acids. TCRdb keeps only in-frame clones here, not all; method: immunoSEQ multiplex PCR. Among some 3,900 clones, over 65% were seen once, and the ten largest hold roughly 27%. The V gene is TRBV4-2, the J gene TRBJ2-7; 7 bases are shared with TRBD2. The TCR sequence derives from a human donor with non-small cell lung cancer. What was sequenced was lung tumor tissue. As DNA, the CDR3 is TGTGCCAGCAGCGGGGGAAGCGGGAACAGGCAGCAGTACTTC. Translation: CASSGGSGNRQQYF.